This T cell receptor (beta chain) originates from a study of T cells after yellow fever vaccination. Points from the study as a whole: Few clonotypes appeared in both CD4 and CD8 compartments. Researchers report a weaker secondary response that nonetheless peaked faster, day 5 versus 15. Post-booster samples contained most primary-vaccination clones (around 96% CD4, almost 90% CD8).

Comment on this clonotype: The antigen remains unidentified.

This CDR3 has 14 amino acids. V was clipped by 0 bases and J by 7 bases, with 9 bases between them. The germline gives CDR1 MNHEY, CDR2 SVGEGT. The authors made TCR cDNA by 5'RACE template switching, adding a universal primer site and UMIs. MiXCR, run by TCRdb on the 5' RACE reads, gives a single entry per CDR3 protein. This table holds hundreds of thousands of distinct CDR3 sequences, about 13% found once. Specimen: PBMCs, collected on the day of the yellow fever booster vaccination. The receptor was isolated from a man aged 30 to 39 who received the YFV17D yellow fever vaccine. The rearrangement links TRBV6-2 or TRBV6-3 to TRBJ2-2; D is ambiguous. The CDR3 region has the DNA TGTGCCAGCAGTTACTCACCAAGCGTCGGGGAGCTGTTTTTT. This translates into CASSYSPSVGELFF.